These T cell receptor beta chains were read from a single sample in a study of T cell responses to AZD1222 COVID-19 vaccine. Sequencing used immunoSEQ multiplex PCR; TCRdb keeps in-frame clones, though not all of them. The sample has about 150,000 clones, around 94% seen once. The sample consisted of peripheral blood, taken on day 0 of AZD1222 vaccination. These receptors all stem from an adult in good health. Each CDR3 is given with its conserved first and last residue. The D gene is left open where the match is weak. A row's size may be missing; if present it is once, few, many or a size class.

d_call clone_size j_call v_call cdr3_nt cdr3_aa
. . TRBJ1-6 TRBV18 TGTGCCAGCTCACCAGAGCAGGGGAAATCACCCCTCCACTTT CASSPEQGKSPLHF
TRBD2 . TRBJ2-3 TRBV5-1 TGCGCCAGCAGCTTGGAGGGGACTAGATCAGATACGCAGTATTTT CASSLEGTRSDTQYF
. . TRBJ1-1 TRBV3-1/TRBV3-2 TGTGCCAGCAGACAGGGTATAGTATCTGAAGCTTTCTTT CASRQGIVSEAFF
. . TRBJ1-5 TRBV18 TGTGGGTCCGCCGGCGGGAGCAATCAGCCCCAGCATTTT CGSAGGSNQPQHF
. . TRBJ1-2 TRBV12-3/TRBV12-4 TGTGCCAGCGTTCGGGGCGGGGTGTCCGGCTACACCTTC CASVRGGVSGYTF
TRBD1 . TRBJ1-3 TRBV18 TGTGCCAGCTCGGGACAGGGGCTTGTTACTGGAAACACCATATATTTT CASSGQGLVTGNTIYF
TRBD2 . TRBJ2-1 TRBV12-5 TGTGCTAGTGGTTGGCTCCTAGCGGGAGGGCCGGATGAGCAGTTCTTC CASGWLLAGGPDEQFF
. . TRBJ1-1 TRBV12-3/TRBV12-4 TGTGCCAGCAGTCTCACTGAAGCTTTCTTT CASSLTEAFF
. . TRBJ2-3 TRBV5-4 TGTGCCAGCAGCTATGAACAGGGAAGCACAGATACGCAGTATTTT CASSYEQGSTDTQYF
. . TRBJ2-5 TRBV7-3 TGTGCCAGCAGCTTAACGCCGGTTGGAGAGACCCAGTACTTC CASSLTPVGETQYF
. . TRBJ1-2 TRBV7-9 TGTGCCAGCAGCTTCGACAGCAACTATGGCTACACCTTC CASSFDSNYGYTF
. . TRBJ1-1 TRBV7-3 TGTGCCAGCAGCTTACGCCCAGGCGGGGGGAACACTGAAGCTTTCTTT CASSLRPGGGNTEAFF
. . TRBJ1-6 TRBV4-2 TGTGCCAGCAGCCAAGACCTACGGAGCGCCTATAATTCACCCCTCCACTTT CASSQDLRSAYNSPLHF
. . TRBJ1-1 TRBV30 TGTGCCTGGAGTGCAGGGAAACTCACTGAAGCTTTCTTT CAWSAGKLTEAFF
. . TRBJ1-2 TRBV7-2 TGTGCCAGCAGCCCGGGGCCCCTAGGAGGCTACACCTTC CASSPGPLGGYTF
. . TRBJ1-5 TRBV19 TGTGCCAGTACCAAGCGGGCCAATCAGCCCCAGCATTTT CASTKRANQPQHF
. . TRBJ1-1 TRBV29-1 TGCAGCGTGGGACCCGGGGTGGGCACTGAAGCTTTCTTT CSVGPGVGTEAFF
TRBD1 . TRBJ1-4 TRBV5-5 TGTGCCAGCAGTGGAATACAGGGGGCGGGGGAAAAACTGTTTTTT CASSGIQGAGEKLFF
. . TRBJ1-3 TRBV3-1/TRBV3-2 TGTGCCAGCAGCCACCTAGACTCTGGAAACACCATATATTTT CASSHLDSGNTIYF
TRBD1 . TRBJ1-1 TRBV10-1 TGCGCCAGCAGAATGGACAGGGCCAGCACTGAAGCTTTCTTT CASRMDRASTEAFF
. . TRBJ1-2 TRBV3-1/TRBV3-2 TGTGCCAGCAGCCCACCGGGACAATATGGCTACACCTTC CASSPPGQYGYTF
. . TRBJ1-3 TRBV27 TGTGCCAGCATGGGGAGCTCTGGAAACACCATATATTTT CASMGSSGNTIYF
. once TRBJ1-1 TRBV5-1 TGCGCCAGCAGCTTGCCCGGAGGGGCCACTGAAGCTTTCTTT CASSLPGGATEAFF
TRBD1 . TRBJ1-1 TRBV29-1 TGCAGCGTAGGACAGGGGGCCTCTGGAGCTTTCTTT CSVGQGASGAFF
. . TRBJ2-2 TRBV27 TGTGCCACCAGGAAGGACGGGGGTTTCACCGGGGAGCTGTTTTTT CATRKDGGFTGELFF
TRBD1 . TRBJ2-2 TRBV24-1 TGTGCCACCAGTGATTCCACAGGGGGCTGGATGACCGGGGAGCTGTTTTTT CATSDSTGGWMTGELFF
. few TRBJ1-4 TRBV28 TGTGCCAGCAGTTCACCAGGGGATAATGAAAAACTGTTTTTT CASSSPGDNEKLFF
. . TRBJ2-2 TRBV27 TGTGCCAGCAGCGTTCGTCAACCGGGAGGGGAGCTGTTTTTT CASSVRQPGGELFF
. . TRBJ2-3 TRBV11-2 TGTGCCAGCAGCCGCTTATCTTCTAGCACAGATACGCAGTATTTT CASSRLSSSTDTQYF
. . TRBJ2-3 TRBV1 TGCACCAGCAGCTGCGGACTAGCGGGAGGGCCGGGTTCCGGCACAGATACGCAGTATTTT CTSSCGLAGGPGSGTDTQYF
. once TRBJ2-3 TRBV11-2 TGTGCCAGCAGCTTAGATAAAGGGAGGTCGTGGGACACAGATACGCAGTATTTT CASSLDKGRSWDTDTQYF
TRBD1 . TRBJ2-2 TRBV11-2 TGTGCCAGCAGCCCTATACAGGGGGTAAACACCGGGGAGCTGTTTTTT CASSPIQGVNTGELFF